This T cell receptor (beta chain) was observed in a study of cytomegalovirus exposure and HLA in healthy donors. General study findings and limits: Later analysis suggested most CMV-associated TCR beta chains were HLA-restricted. Presence/absence results assume similar sequencing depth per donor, which may not hold.

13 Jbeta primers and 60 Vbeta primers were used for the PCR. Sequenced by immunoSEQ multiplex PCR; TCRdb stores in-frame clones only, minus some. Of about 130,000 clones listed, around 78% are singletons. V trimming: 3 bases; J trimming: 2 bases; junction bases outside the gene matches: 6. CDR1 and CDR2 (germline): SGHAT, FQDESV (reference sequence). The CDR3 has 16 amino acids. As for this clone: Its antigen is as yet unknown.

The V and J genes are TRBV11-1 and TRBJ1-3, with 8 bases aligning to TRBD1. The sequenced material came from PBMCs. The clonotype comes from a woman between 50 and 59 years old in good health and CMV-seronegative. The CDR3 sequence: CASSFLRQGTGNTIYF. DNA of the CDR3: TGTGCCAGCAGCTTTCTACGACAGGGGACTGGAAACACCATATATTTT.